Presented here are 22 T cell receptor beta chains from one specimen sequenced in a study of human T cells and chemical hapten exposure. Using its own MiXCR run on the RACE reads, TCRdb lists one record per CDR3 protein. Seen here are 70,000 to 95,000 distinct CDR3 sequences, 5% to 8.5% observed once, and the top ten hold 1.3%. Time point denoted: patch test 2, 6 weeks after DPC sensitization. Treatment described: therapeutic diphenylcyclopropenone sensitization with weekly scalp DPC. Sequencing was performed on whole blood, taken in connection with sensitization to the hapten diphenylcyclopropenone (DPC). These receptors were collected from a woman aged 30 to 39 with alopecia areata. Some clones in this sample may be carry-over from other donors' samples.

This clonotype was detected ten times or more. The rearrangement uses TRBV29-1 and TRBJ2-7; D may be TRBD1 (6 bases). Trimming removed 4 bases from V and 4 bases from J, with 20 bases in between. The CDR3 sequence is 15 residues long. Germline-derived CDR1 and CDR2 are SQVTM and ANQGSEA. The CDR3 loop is CSVGKPGHATYEQYF. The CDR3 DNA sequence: TGCAGCGTTGGGAAACCGGGACACGCTACTTACGAGCAGTACTTC.

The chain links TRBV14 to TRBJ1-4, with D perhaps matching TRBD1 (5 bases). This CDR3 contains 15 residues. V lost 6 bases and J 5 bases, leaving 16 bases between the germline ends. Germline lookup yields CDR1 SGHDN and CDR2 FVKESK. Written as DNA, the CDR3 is TGTGCCAGCAGTTACCGACAGTCAAAAAATGAAAAACTGTTTTTT. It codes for CASSYRQSKNEKLFF.

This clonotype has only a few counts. The CDR3 bases are TGCGCCAGCAGCTTGGCCGTGGGGAACTATGGCTACACCTTC. Translating it yields CASSLAVGNYGYTF. The chain is built from TRBV5-1 and TRBJ1-2; D gene uncertain. From germline, CDR1 is SGHRS and CDR2 YFSETQ. CDR3 size: 14 residues. Trimming cost V 0 bases and J 2 bases, with 8 bases left between them.

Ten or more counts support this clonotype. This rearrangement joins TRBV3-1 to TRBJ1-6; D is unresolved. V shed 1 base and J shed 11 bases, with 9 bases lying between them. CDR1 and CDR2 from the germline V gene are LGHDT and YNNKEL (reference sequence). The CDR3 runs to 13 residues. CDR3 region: CASSQGSIPPLHF. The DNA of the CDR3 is TGTGCCAGCAGCCAAGGCAGTATCCCACCCCTCCACTTT.

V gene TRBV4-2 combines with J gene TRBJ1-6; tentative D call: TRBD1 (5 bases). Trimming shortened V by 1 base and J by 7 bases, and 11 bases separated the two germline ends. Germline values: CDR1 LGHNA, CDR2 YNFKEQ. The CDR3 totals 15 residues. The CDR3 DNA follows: TGTGCCAGCAGCCAAGCAGGGCTACAGAATTCACCCCTCCACTTT. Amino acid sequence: CASSQAGLQNSPLHF.

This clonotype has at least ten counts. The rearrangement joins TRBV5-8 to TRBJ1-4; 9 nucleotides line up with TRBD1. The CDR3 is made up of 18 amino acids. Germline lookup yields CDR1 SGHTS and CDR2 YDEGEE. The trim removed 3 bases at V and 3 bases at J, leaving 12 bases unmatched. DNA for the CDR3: TGTGCCAGCAGCTCCCGGGACAGGGTAGTAACGTCTAATGAAAAACTGTTTTTT. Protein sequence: CASSSRDRVVTSNEKLFF.

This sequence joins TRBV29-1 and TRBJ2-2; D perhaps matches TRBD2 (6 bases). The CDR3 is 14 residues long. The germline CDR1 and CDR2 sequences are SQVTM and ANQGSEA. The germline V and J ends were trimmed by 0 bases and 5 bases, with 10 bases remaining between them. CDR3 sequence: CSVEDVAGTGELFF. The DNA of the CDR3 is TGCAGCGTTGAAGATGTTGCGGGGACCGGGGAGCTGTTTTTT.

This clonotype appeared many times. In nucleotides, the CDR3 is TGTGCCAGCAGCTCGTCCGGGTATGGCTACACCTTC. Amino acid sequence: CASSSSGYGYTF. The chain couples TRBV6-6 to TRBJ1-2; no reliable D call. CDR3 length equals 12 residues. Trimming cost V 6 bases and J 5 bases, with 10 bases left between them. In germline, CDR1 is MNHNY, CDR2 SVGAGI (reference sequence).

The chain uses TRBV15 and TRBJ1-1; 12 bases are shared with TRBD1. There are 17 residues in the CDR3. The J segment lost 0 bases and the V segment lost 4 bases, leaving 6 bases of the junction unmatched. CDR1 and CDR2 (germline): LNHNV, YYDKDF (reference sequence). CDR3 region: CATSKGTGGLMNTEAFF. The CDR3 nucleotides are TGTGCCACCAGCAAAGGGACAGGGGGCCTCATGAACACTGAAGCTTTCTTT.

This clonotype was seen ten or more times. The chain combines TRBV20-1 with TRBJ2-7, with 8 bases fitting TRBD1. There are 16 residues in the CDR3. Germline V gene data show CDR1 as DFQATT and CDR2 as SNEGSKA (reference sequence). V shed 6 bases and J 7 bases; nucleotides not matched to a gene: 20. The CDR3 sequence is CSATLASTGVQGEQYF. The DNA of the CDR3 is TGCAGTGCCACTCTAGCCTCGACAGGGGTGCAGGGGGAGCAGTACTTC.

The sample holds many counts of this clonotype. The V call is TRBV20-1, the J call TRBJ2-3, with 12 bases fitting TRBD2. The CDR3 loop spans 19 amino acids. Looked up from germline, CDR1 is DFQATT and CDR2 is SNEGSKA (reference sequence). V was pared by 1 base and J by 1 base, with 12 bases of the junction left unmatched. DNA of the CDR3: TGCAGTGCTAGAGGGGAGGACCCCCTAGCGGGGGGGGGCACAGATACGCAGTATTTT. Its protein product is CSARGEDPLAGGGTDTQYF.

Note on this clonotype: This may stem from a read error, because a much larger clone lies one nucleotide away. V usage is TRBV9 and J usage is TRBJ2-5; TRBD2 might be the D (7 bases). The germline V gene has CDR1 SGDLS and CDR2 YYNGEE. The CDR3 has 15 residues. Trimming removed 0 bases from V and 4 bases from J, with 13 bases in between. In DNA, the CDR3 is TGTGCCAGCAGCGTAGGTCGGGGGGCCAGAGAGACCCAGTACTTC. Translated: CASSVGRGARETQYF.

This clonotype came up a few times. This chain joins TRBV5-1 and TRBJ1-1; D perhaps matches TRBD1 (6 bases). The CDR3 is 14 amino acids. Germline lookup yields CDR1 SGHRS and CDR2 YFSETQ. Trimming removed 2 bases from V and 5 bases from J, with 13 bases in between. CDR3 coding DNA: TGCGCCAGCAGCTTACAGGGAAAGGGGACTGAAGCTTTCTTT. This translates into CASSLQGKGTEAFF.

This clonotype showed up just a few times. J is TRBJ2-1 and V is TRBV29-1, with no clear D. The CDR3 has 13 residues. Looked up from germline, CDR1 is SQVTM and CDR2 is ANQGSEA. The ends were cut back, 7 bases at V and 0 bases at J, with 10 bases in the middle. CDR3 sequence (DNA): TGCAGCGGAAAGACAAGCTCCTACAATGAGCAGTTCTTC. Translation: CSGKTSSYNEQFF.

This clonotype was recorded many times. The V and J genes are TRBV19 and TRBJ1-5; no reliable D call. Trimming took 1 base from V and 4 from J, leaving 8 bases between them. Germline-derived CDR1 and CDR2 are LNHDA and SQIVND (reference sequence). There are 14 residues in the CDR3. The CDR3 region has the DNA TGTGCCAGTAGTATAGGTCTTGAGAATCAGCCCCAGCATTTT. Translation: CASSIGLENQPQHF.

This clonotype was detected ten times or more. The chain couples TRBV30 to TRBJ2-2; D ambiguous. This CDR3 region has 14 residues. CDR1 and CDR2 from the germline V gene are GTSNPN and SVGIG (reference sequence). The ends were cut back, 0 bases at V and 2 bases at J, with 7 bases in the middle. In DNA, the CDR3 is TGTGCCTGGAGTGTAACCCTAAACACCGGGGAGCTGTTTTTT. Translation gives CAWSVTLNTGELFF.

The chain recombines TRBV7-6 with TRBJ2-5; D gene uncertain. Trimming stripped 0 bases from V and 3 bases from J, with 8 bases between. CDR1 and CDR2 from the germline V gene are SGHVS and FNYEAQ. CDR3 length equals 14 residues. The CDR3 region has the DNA TGTGCCAGCAGCTTAGCGAGAACTAAAGAGACCCAGTACTTC. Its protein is CASSLARTKETQYF.

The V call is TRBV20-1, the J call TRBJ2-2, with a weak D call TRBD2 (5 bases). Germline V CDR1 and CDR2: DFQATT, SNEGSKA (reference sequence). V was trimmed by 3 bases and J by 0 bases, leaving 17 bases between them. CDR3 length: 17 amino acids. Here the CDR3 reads CSARDSGKNANTGELFF. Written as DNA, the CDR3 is TGCAGTGCTAGGGACTCGGGGAAAAACGCGAACACCGGGGAGCTGTTTTTT.

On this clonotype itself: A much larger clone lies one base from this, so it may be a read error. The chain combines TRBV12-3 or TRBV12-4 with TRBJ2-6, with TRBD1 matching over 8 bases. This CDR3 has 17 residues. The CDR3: CASSPGTGTAGVNVLTF. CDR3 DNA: TGTGCCAGCAGTCCTGGGACAGGTACGGCTGGGGTCAACGTCCTGACTTTC.

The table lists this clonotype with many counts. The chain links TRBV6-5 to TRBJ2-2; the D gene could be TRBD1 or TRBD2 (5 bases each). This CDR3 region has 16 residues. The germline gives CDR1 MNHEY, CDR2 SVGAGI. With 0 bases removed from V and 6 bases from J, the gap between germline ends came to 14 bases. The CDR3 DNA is TGTGCCAGCAGTTACTCCGCTAGGGGACGGGCCGGGGAGCTGTTTTTT. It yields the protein CASSYSARGRAGELFF.

The CDR3 DNA is TGTGCCAGCAGCCAACAGGGTCGCAATGAGCAGTTCTTC. Translation: CASSQQGRNEQFF. V gene TRBV4-2 combines with J gene TRBJ2-1, with D maybe TRBD1 (5 bases). The V and J ends lost 2 bases and 6 bases respectively, with 8 bases between them. Germline CDR1 LGHNA, CDR2 YNFKEQ. This CDR3 is built from 13 residues.

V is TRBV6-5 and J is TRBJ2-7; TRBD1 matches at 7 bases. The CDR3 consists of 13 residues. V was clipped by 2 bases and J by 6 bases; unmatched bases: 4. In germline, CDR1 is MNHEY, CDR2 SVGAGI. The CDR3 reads CASSYEGAGEQYF. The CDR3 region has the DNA TGTGCCAGCAGTTACGAGGGGGCTGGCGAGCAGTACTTC.